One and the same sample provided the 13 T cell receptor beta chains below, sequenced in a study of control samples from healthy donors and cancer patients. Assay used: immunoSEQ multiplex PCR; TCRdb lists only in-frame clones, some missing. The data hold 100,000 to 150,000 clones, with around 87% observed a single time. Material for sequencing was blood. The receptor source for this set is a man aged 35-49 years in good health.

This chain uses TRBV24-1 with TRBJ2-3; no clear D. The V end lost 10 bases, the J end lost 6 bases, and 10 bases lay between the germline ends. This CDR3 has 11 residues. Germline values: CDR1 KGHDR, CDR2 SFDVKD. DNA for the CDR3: TGTGCCACAGGTACTTCCGATACGCAGTATTTT. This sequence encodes CATGTSDTQYF.

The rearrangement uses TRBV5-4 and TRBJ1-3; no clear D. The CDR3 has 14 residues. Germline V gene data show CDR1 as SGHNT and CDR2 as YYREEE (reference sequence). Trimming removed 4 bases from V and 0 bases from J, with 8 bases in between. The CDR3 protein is CASSGDPSGNTIYF. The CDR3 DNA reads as TGTGCCAGCAGCGGTGATCCCTCTGGAAACACCATATATTTT. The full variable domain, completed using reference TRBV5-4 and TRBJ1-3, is ETGVTQSPTHLIKTRGQQVTLRCSSQSGHNTVSWYQQALGQGPQFIFQYYREEENGRGNFPPRFSGLQFPNYSSELNVNALELDDSALYLCASSGDPSGNTIYFGEGSWLTVV.

Here the CDR3 DNA reads TGTGCCAGCAGCTTGGAAGTGGGCAGGGTCGGAGGGGAGCTGTTTTTT. Translated, it gives CASSLEVGRVGGELFF. The V and J genes are TRBV5-6 and TRBJ2-2, with D perhaps matching TRBD1 (5 bases). V lost 0 bases and J lost 8, with 17 bases in between. This CDR3 is 16 amino acids long. Germline-derived CDR1 and CDR2 are SGHDT and YYEEEE.

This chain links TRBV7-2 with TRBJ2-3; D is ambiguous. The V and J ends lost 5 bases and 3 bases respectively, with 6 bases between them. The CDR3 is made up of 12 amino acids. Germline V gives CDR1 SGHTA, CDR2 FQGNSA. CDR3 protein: CASSPGTDTQYF. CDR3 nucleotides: TGTGCCAGCAGCCCCGGTACAGATACGCAGTATTTT.

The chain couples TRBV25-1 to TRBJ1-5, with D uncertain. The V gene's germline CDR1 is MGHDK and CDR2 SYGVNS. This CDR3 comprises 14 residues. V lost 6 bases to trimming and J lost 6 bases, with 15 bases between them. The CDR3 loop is CASSLSGGSQPQHF. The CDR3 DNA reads TGTGCCAGCAGCCTATCTGGTGGTAGTCAGCCCCAGCATTTT.

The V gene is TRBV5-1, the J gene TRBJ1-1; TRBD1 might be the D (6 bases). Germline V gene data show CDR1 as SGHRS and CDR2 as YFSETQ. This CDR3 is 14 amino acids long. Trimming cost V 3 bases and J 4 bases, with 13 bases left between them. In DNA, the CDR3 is TGCGCCAGCAGCTCTAGGGGGTACGTCACTGAAGCTTTCTTT. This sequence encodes CASSSRGYVTEAFF.

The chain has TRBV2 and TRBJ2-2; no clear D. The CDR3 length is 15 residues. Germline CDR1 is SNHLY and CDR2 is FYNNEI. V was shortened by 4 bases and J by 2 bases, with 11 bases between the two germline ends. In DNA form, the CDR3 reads TGTGCCAGCAGTGTCCGGCTAGGAAACACCGGGGAGCTGTTTTTT. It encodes CASSVRLGNTGELFF.

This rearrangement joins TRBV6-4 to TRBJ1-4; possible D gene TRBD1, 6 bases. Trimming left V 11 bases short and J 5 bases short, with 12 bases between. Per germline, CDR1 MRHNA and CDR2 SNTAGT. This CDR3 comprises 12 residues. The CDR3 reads CAYGGVNEKLFF. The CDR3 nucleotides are TGTGCCTACGGGGGCGTCAATGAAAAACTGTTTTTT.

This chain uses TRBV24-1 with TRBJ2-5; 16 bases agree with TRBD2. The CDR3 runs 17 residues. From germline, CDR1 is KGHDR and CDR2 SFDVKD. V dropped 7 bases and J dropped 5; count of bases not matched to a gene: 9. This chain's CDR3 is CATSSGTSGGAGETQYF. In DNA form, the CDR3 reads TGTGCCACCAGCTCCGGGACTAGCGGGGGGGCCGGGGAGACCCAGTACTTC.

CDR3 loop: CASSASGQGEYEQYF. The CDR3 DNA sequence: TGCGCCAGCAGCGCGTCCGGACAGGGAGAATACGAGCAGTACTTC. This chain joins TRBV4-1 and TRBJ2-7, with 8 bases matching TRBD1. The CDR3 loop spans 15 amino acids. V was pared by 5 bases and J by 4 bases, with 10 bases of the junction left unmatched. CDR1 is MGHRA, CDR2 YSYEKL, per germline.

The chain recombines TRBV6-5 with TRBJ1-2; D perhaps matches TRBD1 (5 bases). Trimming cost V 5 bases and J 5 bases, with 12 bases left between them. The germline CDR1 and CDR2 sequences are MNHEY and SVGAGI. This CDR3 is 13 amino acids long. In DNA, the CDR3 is TGTGCCAGCAGTCAAACAGGAGAGTATGGCTACACCTTC. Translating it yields CASSQTGEYGYTF.

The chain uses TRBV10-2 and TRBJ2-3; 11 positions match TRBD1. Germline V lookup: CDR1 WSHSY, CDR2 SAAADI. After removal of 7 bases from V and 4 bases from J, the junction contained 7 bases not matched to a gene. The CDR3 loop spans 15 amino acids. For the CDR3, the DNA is TGCGCCAGCACAACTCCGGGACAGGGGGCAGATACGCAGTATTTT. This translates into CASTTPGQGADTQYF.

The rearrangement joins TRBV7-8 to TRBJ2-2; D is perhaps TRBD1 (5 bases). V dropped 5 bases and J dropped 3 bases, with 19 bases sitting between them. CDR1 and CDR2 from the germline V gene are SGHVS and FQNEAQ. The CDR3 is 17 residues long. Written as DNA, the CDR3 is TGTGCCAGCAGCCGAGGACAACTGCTTCGTTACACCGGGGAGCTGTTTTTT. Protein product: CASSRGQLLRYTGELFF.